This T cell receptor beta chain was observed in a study of cytomegalovirus exposure and HLA in healthy donors. The study, taken as a whole, reports: Later, an analysis showed that TCR beta chains associated with HLA were more clonally expanded than others that were equally common. Because they were indistinguishable, some V segments, including TRBV6-2 and TRBV6-3, were excluded.

The V gene lost 5 bases and the J gene lost 0 bases, with 32 bases spanning the gap. There are 21 residues in the CDR3. The germline gives CDR1 SGHRS, CDR2 YFSETQ. PCR employed 60 Vbeta and 13 Jbeta primers. This table comes from immunoSEQ multiplex PCR, and its TCRdb copy is limited to in-frame clones, with some not included. Seen here are roughly 80,000 clones, 65% to 85% observed once, and the top ten hold 2.4%. With respect to this clone: Its antigen is as yet unknown.

The receptor was derived from a woman in her forties or fifties in good health and CMV-seronegative. This sequence joins TRBV5-1 and TRBJ1-1, with D possibly being TRBD1 (6 bases). Sequenced: PBMCs. As DNA, the CDR3 is TGCGCCAGCAGTTTCTTGGTGGGCTATGCAGGGGCTGCCTACATGAACACTGAAGCTTTCTTT. Protein: CASSFLVGYAGAAYMNTEAFF.